Presented here are 12 T cell receptor beta chains from one specimen sequenced in a study of CD8 T cells in Susac syndrome (dated by TCRdb to between 2018 and 2020). Receptor amplification or capture employed the immunoSEQ multiplex PCR assay. RNA was extracted with the RNeasy kit and roughly 0.45 to 1 ug was reverse transcribed using random hexamers. Through fastp at Q25 and MiXCR, TCRdb rebuilt clones from the public reads, retaining in-frame beta chains. Every entry covers one CDR3 protein and lists the most common genes and DNA from its rows. The sample yields 75,000 to 100,000 distinct CDR3 sequences; 85% to 95% were counted once. The ten most abundant clones make up roughly 0.27% of the sample. Sequences were obtained from CD8+ T cells from PBMCs. The origin of the receptors is a human donor in good health.

The chain links TRBV12-3 or TRBV12-4 to TRBJ1-1; the D is unclear. The length of the CDR3 is 13 residues. V lost 7 bases, J lost 10 bases, and 19 bases lay in between. The CDR3: CASILTRPGGAFF. CDR3 coding DNA: TGTGCCAGCATCTTAACACGTCCCGGAGGAGCTTTCTTT.

CDR3 amino acids: CSAIPTNYGYTF. The CDR3 DNA sequence: TGCAGTGCTATTCCGACTAACTATGGCTACACCTTC. The chain has TRBV20-1 and TRBJ1-2, with no clear D. Germline V gives CDR1 DFQATT, CDR2 SNEGSKA (reference sequence). Trimming took off 4 bases at V and 0 bases at J, with 6 bases between the two ends. This CDR3 is built from 12 residues.

This chain connects TRBV20-1 to TRBJ1-2; TRBD1 is a possible D gene (5 bases). CDR1 is DFQATT, CDR2 SNEGSKA, per germline (reference sequence). The CDR3 contains 14 residues. Between the trimmed V and J ends, which lost 1 base and 4 bases, there was a span of 13 bases. CDR3 nucleotides: TGCAGTGCTAGAGGGCTAGGGGAAACCTATGGCTACACCTTC. Amino acids: CSARGLGETYGYTF.

This clonotype occurred once. The chain uses TRBV4-1 and TRBJ2-1; the D gene could be TRBD1 or TRBD2 (5 bases each). This CDR3 has 16 amino acids. With 1 base removed from V and 3 bases from J, the gap between germline ends came to 13 bases. Looked up from germline, CDR1 is MGHRA and CDR2 is YSYEKL. CDR3 in amino acids: CASSQGRGHDYNEQFF. CDR3 coding DNA: TGCGCCAGCAGCCAAGGACGGGGCCATGACTACAATGAGCAGTTCTTC.

This clonotype came up once. V is TRBV18 and J is TRBJ2-1; 8 bases match TRBD2. Germline V gene data show CDR1 as KGHSH and CDR2 as LQKENI. V shed 3 bases, J shed 5 bases, and the junction held 6 bases outside the gene matches. This CDR3 is built from 15 residues. For the CDR3, the DNA is TGTGCCAGCTCACCGACGACTAGCGCGCACAATGAGCAGTTCTTC. Translating gives CASSPTTSAHNEQFF.

The rearrangement links TRBV7-2 to TRBJ2-3; 9 bases are a match to TRBD1. Germline CDR1 is SGHTA and CDR2 is FQGNSA. The CDR3 covers 16 residues. V shed 5 bases and J 0 bases; nucleotides not matched to a gene: 6. The chain's CDR3 is CASSLRGTGSTDTQYF. In DNA form, the CDR3 reads TGTGCCAGCAGCCTTAGGGGGACAGGGAGCACAGATACGCAGTATTTT. Full variable domain (remainder filled in from reference TRBV7-2 and TRBJ2-3): GAGVSQSPSNKVTEKGKDVELRCDPISGHTALYWYRQSLGQGLEFLIYFQGNSAPDKSGLPSDRFSAERTGGSVSTLTIQRTQQEDSAVYLCASSLRGTGSTDTQYFGPGTRLTVL.

The V and J genes are TRBV15 and TRBJ2-7, with TRBD1 as a possible D gene (6 bases). Trimming removed 2 bases at V and 3 bases at J, with 14 bases between. Germline lookup yields CDR1 LNHNV and CDR2 YYDKDF (reference sequence). The CDR3 is made up of 15 amino acids. CDR3 DNA: TGTGCCACCAGCAGAAAGGCGCAGGGGTACTACGAGCAGTACGTC. Translating gives CATSRKAQGYYEQYV.

J is TRBJ2-7 and V is TRBV5-1; 10 bases fit TRBD2. Germline CDR1 reads SGHRS; CDR2 reads YFSETQ. The CDR3 is 16 amino acids. V trimming: 2 bases; J trimming: 0 bases; junction bases outside the gene matches: 5. The CDR3 here is CASSLPGLAFSYEQYV. In DNA, the CDR3 is TGCGCCAGCAGCTTACCGGGACTAGCGTTCTCCTACGAGCAGTACGTC.

V usage is TRBV12-3 or TRBV12-4 and J usage is TRBJ1-2; 10 nucleotides match TRBD1. The J segment lost 6 bases and the V segment lost 5 bases, leaving 3 bases of the junction unmatched. CDR3 length: 13 residues. The CDR3 sequence is CASSHGTGDGYTF. DNA for the CDR3: TGTGCCAGCAGTCATGGGACAGGGGATGGCTACACCTTC.

The chain employs TRBV9 and TRBJ1-1, with 8 bases aligning to TRBD1. CDR1 is SGDLS and CDR2 is YYNGEE in the germline V gene. V shed 2 bases, J shed 4 bases, and the junction held 4 bases outside the gene matches. CDR3 size: 14 residues. The DNA of the CDR3 is TGTGCCAGCAGCGTTGGGGACAGGCCCACTGAAGCTTTCTTT. Translation gives CASSVGDRPTEAFF.

The gene calls are TRBV18 and TRBJ1-5; no firm D call. V was cut by 6 bases and J by 3 bases, with 18 bases left in between. The CDR3 consists of 16 residues. Germline lookup yields CDR1 KGHSH and CDR2 LQKENI. CDR3 bases: TGTGCCAGCTCCCCGCTTGGAGAGGTTGACAATCAGCCCCAGCATTTT. Amino acid sequence: CASSPLGEVDNQPQHF.

The table lists this clonotype with a count of one. CDR3 nucleotides: TGCGCCAGCAGCTATACTAGCGGCGGTCAAGAGACCCAGTACTTC. Translation: CASSYTSGGQETQYF. The chain couples TRBV4-1 to TRBJ2-5; 8 bases map to TRBD2. The CDR3 sequence is 15 residues long. V shed 5 bases and J 2 bases; nucleotides not matched to a gene: 7. Germline-derived CDR1 and CDR2 are MGHRA and YSYEKL.